The clone carrying this TCR beta chain was seen a handful of times. Its target is unknown. These data are taken from a study of beta chain features in type 1 diabetes. General study findings and limits: Among patients with Type 1 diabetes, TCRB CDR3s were moderately but significantly shorter in every one of the four CD4+ subsets. Compared to healthy donors, patients appeared to have naive, central memory and Treg TCRB repertoires that were more alike. Patients with type 1 diabetes showed fewer VDJ junction insertions and more deletions. cDNA-based sequencing might over-represent cells highly expressing TCR.

Sequencing targeted expressed TCRB transcripts, as all isolated RNA had been reverse transcribed. Profiled with immunoSEQ multiplex PCR; TCRdb holds only in-frame clones, not every one. The sample yields 250,000 or so clones, roughly 22% seen once. CD4+ naive, central memory, regulatory and stem cell-like memory subsets were isolated by sorting on CD45RO/CCR7/CD25/CD127/CD95/CD27. Between the trimmed V and J ends, which lost 3 bases and 2 bases, there was a span of 14 bases. The germline gives CDR1 SGHDT, CDR2 YYEEEE. The CDR3 spans 15 residues. The sample was naive CD4+ T cells from blood. The TCR was taken from a middle-aged woman with type 1 diabetes. V is TRBV5-6 and J is TRBJ2-5; D unresolved. The CDR3 loop is CASSSPTTGQETQYF. CDR3 coding DNA: TGTGCCAGCAGCTCTCCCACTACCGGTCAAGAGACCCAGTACTTC. Full variable domain (outside the CDR3, taken from reference TRBV5-6 and TRBJ2-5): DAGVTQSPTHLIKTRGQQVTLRCSPKSGHDTVSWYQQALGQGPQFIFQYYEEEERQRGNFPDRFSGHQFPNYSSELNVNALLLGDSALYLCASSSPTTGQETQYFGPGTRLLVL.